The present T cell receptor beta chain was sequenced within a study of blood T cell repertoires in COVID-19. The wider study: The United States, Italy and Spain supplied acute and convalescent COVID-19 samples.

V was pared by 5 bases and J by 1 base, with 6 bases between. The CDR3 loop spans 13 amino acids. Germline CDR1 SNHLY, CDR2 FYNNEI. Using immunoSEQ multiplex PCR, the repertoire was profiled, and TCRdb retains in-frame clones only, with some absent. The data contain 200,000 to 250,000 clones, over 75% of them singletons. This clone was seen a single time. The sequence came from a woman younger than 45 who had been exposed to COVID-19. This chain joins TRBV2 and TRBJ1-5; no reliable D call. The sequencing sample was made of PBMCs or T cells enriched from blood (not recorded which). CDR3 nucleotide sequence: TGTGCCAGCAGTCCAGAAAGCAATCAGCCCCAGCATTTT. Amino acid sequence: CASSPESNQPQHF.